This T cell receptor (beta chain) was recovered during a study of T cells in tuberculosis. Study information: T cells were selected with CD1B tetramers loaded with glucose monomycolate.

Thawed, overnight-rested PBMC were stained with GMM-loaded CD1B tetramer, viability dye and anti-CD3, then sorted. C32 glucose monomycolate from Rhodococcus equi was loaded onto the CD1B tetramers. Before cryopreservation, the sorted PBMC lost their CD14-expressing monocytes. About 100,000 tetramer-negative cells were sorted from each donor. Chain pairing is unknown; alpha and beta were sequenced separately. Sequencing used immunoSEQ multiplex PCR; TCRdb keeps in-frame clones, though not all of them. The sample has more than 45,000 clones, 88% seen once. V lost 0 bases, J lost 3 bases, and 13 bases lay in between. The V gene's germline CDR1 is SGDLS and CDR2 YYNGEE. The CDR3 is 16 residues long.

Sequencing input: CD1b-GMM tetramer-negative cells sorted from PBMCs. This rearrangement joins TRBV9 to TRBJ1-3; D is possibly TRBD1 (6 bases). The TCR originated in an adult woman with latent tuberculosis. The CDR3 loop reads CASSVGAGEYGNTIYF. Written as DNA, the CDR3 is TGTGCCAGCAGCGTAGGGGCAGGGGAGTATGGAAACACCATATATTTT.